Here is one TCR beta chain with its context. The antigen is undetermined. These data originate in a study of shared clonotypes between healthy human individuals. Study-wide background: With ages of 18 to 49, the donors were a couple of women and three men. Notes on the study in general: Sequencing depth was expected to affect clonotype sharing among donors.

Sequenced by immunoSEQ multiplex PCR; TCRdb stores in-frame clones only, minus some. The table shows hundreds of thousands of clones, with about 95% occurring only once. CD45RO-negative cells were positively selected for CCR7, leaving out terminally differentiated effector memory CD45RA+ cells. Every donor, a Caucasian adult, lived in Nashville, Tennessee. Trimming at V came to 5 bases and at J to 4 bases, leaving 17 bases not matched to a gene. This CDR3 region has 19 residues. Germline assignment: CDR1 SGHAT and CDR2 FQNNGV. The rearrangement links TRBV11-2 to TRBJ2-2; 9 positions match TRBD1. The sample taken for sequencing was naive CD8+ T cells sorted from blood. This sequence was found in a woman aged 25 to 39 in good health. The DNA for the CDR3 is TGTGCCAGCAGCGGAATCACCCCTCGAGACAGGGGGTTCACCGGGGAGCTGTTTTTT. Encoded protein: CASSGITPRDRGFTGELFF. Looking up the rest from reference TRBV11-2 and TRBJ2-2 gives the full variable domain: EAGVAQSPRYKIIEKRQSVAFWCNPISGHATLYWYQQILGQGPKLLIQFQNNGVVDDSQLPKDRFSAERLKGVDSTLKIQPAKLEDSAVYLCASSGITPRDRGFTGELFFGEGSRLTVL.